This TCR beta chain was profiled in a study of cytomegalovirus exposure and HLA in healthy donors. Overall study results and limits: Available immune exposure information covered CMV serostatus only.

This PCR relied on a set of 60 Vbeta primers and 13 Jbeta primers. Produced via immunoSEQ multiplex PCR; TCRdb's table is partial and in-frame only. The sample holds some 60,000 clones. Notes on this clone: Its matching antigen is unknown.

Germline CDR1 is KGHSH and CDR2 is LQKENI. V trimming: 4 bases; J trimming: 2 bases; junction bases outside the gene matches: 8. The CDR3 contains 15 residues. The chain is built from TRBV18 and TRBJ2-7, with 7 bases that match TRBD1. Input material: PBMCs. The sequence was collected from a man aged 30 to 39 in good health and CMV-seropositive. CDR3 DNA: TGTGCCAGCTCACTAGGACAGGTACAAGCCTACGAGCAGTACTTC. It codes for CASSLGQVQAYEQYF.